This T cell receptor (beta chain) was sequenced in a study of regulatory T cells in long-lasting Graves disease. There are a few counts of this clonotype. The CDR3 has 18 residues. V dropped 1 base and J dropped 1; count of bases not matched to a gene: 10. CDR1 and CDR2 from the germline V gene are SSHAT and FNYEAQ (reference sequence). Arm-PCR of CDR3 regions and iRepertoire HTBI primers were the basis on which TCR beta libraries were built. TCRdb recomputed calls from the multiplex PCR reads with MiXCR, one row per CDR3 protein. The repertoire holds 550,000 or so distinct CDR3 sequences, with around 13% as singletons. Time point denoted: newly diagnosed GD, antithyroid drugs for less than 3 months. The TCR library used RNA extracted from PBMCs. These data are also associated with another study on T cells in Graves' hyperthyroidism and ophthalmopathy.

The sequencing here drew on peripheral blood mononuclear cells (PBMCs), taken at new diagnosis, from a patient treated with antithyroid drugs. The sequence derives from a woman aged 25 to 39 with Graves disease. The chain recombines TRBV7-7 with TRBJ2-5, with 9 positions matching TRBD2. CDR3 region: CASSLGAPGLASQETQYF. The CDR3 nucleotides are TGTGCCAGCAGCTTAGGGGCCCCGGGACTAGCATCCCAAGAGACCCAGTACTTC.